Below, 24 T cell receptor beta chains from the same sample are listed, as sequenced in a study of blood T cell repertoires in COVID-19. Data came from immunoSEQ multiplex PCR; TCRdb stores just in-frame clones and leaves some out. The table includes 200,000 to 250,000 clones, roughly 86% detected once. Sequencing was performed on peripheral blood. The source is a woman in her 30s who had recovered from COVID-19.

This clone was found once. The chain carries TRBV20-1 and TRBJ2-5, with unresolved D. The CDR3 is made up of 13 amino acids. V was cut by 3 bases and J by 3 bases, with 11 bases left in between. Germline loops: CDR1 DFQATT, CDR2 SNEGSKA (reference sequence). The CDR3 DNA sequence: TGCAGTGCTAGTCGACTCGTTAAAGAGACCCAGTACTTC. It translates to CSASRLVKETQYF.

The V gene is TRBV6-5, the J gene TRBJ2-1; 7 nucleotides agree with TRBD1. V lost 7 bases to trimming and J lost 7 bases; unmatched junction nucleotides: 13. The germline V gene encodes CDR1 MNHEY and CDR2 SVGAGI. This CDR3 has 15 amino acids. The DNA for the CDR3 is TGTGCCAGCACCTCCAGGGGGTTGGGAATAAATGAGCAGTTCTTC. It encodes CASTSRGLGINEQFF.

The chain recombines TRBV19 with TRBJ1-1; 7 bases are a match to TRBD1. CDR1 and CDR2 (germline): LNHDA, SQIVND (reference sequence). The length of the CDR3 is 15 residues. Trimming cost V 3 bases and J 1 base; bases outside gene matches: 5. This CDR3 is CASSMGTVGNTEAFF. CDR3 DNA sequence: TGTGCCAGTAGTATGGGGACAGTCGGGAACACTGAAGCTTTCTTT.

This clone was recorded only once. This chain links TRBV27 with TRBJ1-1; possible D gene TRBD1, 6 bases. V lost 5 bases and J 1 base, leaving 14 bases between the germline ends. Germline CDR1 MNHEY, CDR2 SMNVEV (reference sequence). This CDR3 is built from 15 residues. DNA of the CDR3: TGTGCCAGCAGTCCCAAGACAGGCGGGAACACTGAAGCTTTCTTT. This encodes CASSPKTGGNTEAFF.

CDR3 in DNA: TGTGCCTGGAGCCCTGACATGATAGGGGCCAACGTCCTGACTTTC. It translates to CAWSPDMIGANVLTF. The chain joins TRBV30 to TRBJ2-6; unclear D gene. This CDR3 has 15 amino acids. The germline V gene has CDR1 GTSNPN and CDR2 SVGIG (reference sequence). V was trimmed by 3 bases and J by 4 bases, leaving 13 bases between them. The whole variable domain, remainder taken from reference TRBV30 and TRBJ2-6, is SQTIHQWPATLVQPVGSPLSLECTVEGTSNPNLYWYRQAAGRGLQLLFYSVGIGQISSEVPQNLSASRPQDRQFILSSKKLLLSDSGFYLCAWSPDMIGANVLTFGAGSRLTVL.

The CDR3 loop is CASSHSQSTEAFF. The CDR3 nucleotides read TGTGCCAGCAGCCACTCCCAAAGCACTGAAGCTTTCTTT. This chain connects TRBV7-3 to TRBJ1-1; D not resolved. The CDR3 extends over 13 amino acids. V shed 5 bases and J shed 4 bases, with 11 bases lying between them. Germline V gene lookup returns CDR1 SGHTA and CDR2 FQGTGA.

The CDR3 protein is CASSVALGAGNTIYF. CDR3 nucleotides: TGTGCCAGCAGCGTAGCCTTAGGGGCTGGAAACACCATATATTTT. V and J are TRBV9 and TRBJ1-3, with a tentative D call TRBD1 (5 bases). The CDR3 extends over 15 amino acids. The ends were cut back, 0 bases at V and 2 bases at J, with 9 bases in the middle. Germline assignment: CDR1 SGDLS and CDR2 YYNGEE.

This CDR3 reads CATSEGGNSPLHF. Written as DNA, the CDR3 is TGTGCCACCAGTGAGGGGGGTAATTCACCCCTCCACTTT. The J gene is TRBJ1-6, the V gene TRBV24-1; weak D call: TRBD1 (5 bases). The CDR3 covers 13 residues. Trimming took off 4 bases at V and 6 bases at J, with 6 bases between the two ends. Per germline, CDR1 KGHDR and CDR2 SFDVKD.

The genes are TRBV5-6 and TRBJ2-1; D is perhaps TRBD2 (5 bases). This CDR3 has 18 residues. Per the germline V gene, CDR1 is SGHDT and CDR2 is YYEEEE. The V end was cut by 3 bases, the J end by 2 bases, with 21 bases between. The CDR3 region has the DNA TGTGCCAGCAGCTACCCTTTCGACCTAGCTAGTACCTACAATGAGCAGTTCTTC. Translation gives CASSYPFDLASTYNEQFF.

This chain links TRBV27 with TRBJ1-6, with 7 bases aligning to TRBD1. The CDR3 covers 16 residues. V gave up 6 bases and J gave up 10 bases; unmatched junction bases: 15. Per the germline V gene, CDR1 is MNHEY and CDR2 is SMNVEV (reference sequence). CDR3 nucleotide sequence: TGTGCCAGCAGCCTAGGGACAGTCGGGTTTCGGTCACCCCTCCACTTT. The encoded protein is CASSLGTVGFRSPLHF.

This chain connects TRBV7-9 to TRBJ1-1, with D maybe TRBD1 (5 bases). Germline CDR1 SEHNR, CDR2 FQNEAQ (reference sequence). There are 14 residues in the CDR3. Between the trimmed V and J ends, which lost 4 bases and 1 base, there was a span of 10 bases. CDR3 region: CASSSTRENTEAFF. For the CDR3, the DNA is TGTGCCAGCAGCTCTACCAGGGAGAACACTGAAGCTTTCTTT.

The rearrangement uses TRBV5-1 and TRBJ2-1; D unclear. The CDR3 contains 16 residues. Per germline, CDR1 SGHRS and CDR2 YFSETQ. Trimming cost V 4 bases and J 0 bases, with 14 bases left between them. The CDR3 spells CASSPVVLPSYNEQFF. The CDR3 nucleotides read TGCGCCAGCAGCCCAGTCGTGCTCCCCTCCTACAATGAGCAGTTCTTC.

V is TRBV7-6 and J is TRBJ2-2, with 8 bases fitting TRBD2. The CDR3 is 17 residues long. Trimming removed 2 bases from V and 10 bases from J; junction bases left unmatched: 15. In germline, CDR1 is SGHVS, CDR2 FNYEAQ. DNA of the CDR3: TGTGCCAGCAGCTTAATCGGACTAGCCCTCCATCCGGCGGAGCTGTTTTTT. Translation gives CASSLIGLALHPAELFF.

This chain links TRBV18 with TRBJ2-1; 10 positions match TRBD2. The trim removed 2 bases at V and 7 bases at J, leaving 8 bases unmatched. The germline V gene has CDR1 KGHSH and CDR2 LQKENI. The CDR3 has 16 residues. The CDR3 DNA reads as TGTGCCAGCTCACCAAAGCGGGGGGGCCATGGGAATGAGCAGTTCTTC. Translation gives CASSPKRGGHGNEQFF.

The chain joins TRBV19 to TRBJ2-1; D is possibly TRBD1 (6 bases). This CDR3 has 16 residues. Looked up from germline, CDR1 is LNHDA and CDR2 is SQIVND (reference sequence). V shed 3 bases and J shed 0 bases, with 12 bases lying between them. The CDR3, as DNA: TGTGCCAGTAGTATTTTCAGGGGAAGCTCCTACAATGAGCAGTTCTTC. Translated, it gives CASSIFRGSSYNEQFF.

The chain recombines TRBV9 with TRBJ1-1, with TRBD1 as a possible D gene (5 bases). The CDR3 is made up of 15 amino acids. Trimming removed 0 bases at V and 5 bases at J, with 14 bases between. Germline V lookup: CDR1 SGDLS, CDR2 YYNGEE. The CDR3, as DNA: TGTGCCAGCAGCGTAGCTTCGCAGGGAGGAACTGAAGCTTTCTTT. This gives the protein CASSVASQGGTEAFF.

This rearrangement joins TRBV7-3 to TRBJ2-1; 7 bases match TRBD2. Unmatched junction bases numbered 3, after V lost 6 bases and J lost 7 bases. The CDR3 sequence is 12 residues long. Germline CDR1 SGHTA, CDR2 FQGTGA. CDR3 coding DNA: TGTGCCAGCAGGGGAGGGAAGAATGAGCAGTTCTTC. It is translated as CASRGGKNEQFF.

The CDR3, as DNA: TGTGCCACCAGCAGTCTCACTCCCCGGTGGGACAGGGAAAGGGGGTTGTCCAATCAGCCCCAGCATTTT. This translates into CATSSLTPRWDRERGLSNQPQHF. The rearrangement uses TRBV15 and TRBJ1-5, with 9 bases that match TRBD1. The CDR3 is 23 residues long. Germline V gives CDR1 LNHNV, CDR2 YYDKDF (reference sequence). Germline trimming cut 3 bases from V and 3 bases from J; bases unmatched to any gene: 27. Full variable domain (outside the CDR3, taken from reference TRBV15 and TRBJ1-5): DAMVIQNPRYQVTQFGKPVTLSCSQTLNHNVMYWYQQKSSQAPKLLFHYYDKDFNNEADTPDNFQSRRPNTSFCFLDIRSPGLGDTAMYLCATSSLTPRWDRERGLSNQPQHFGDGTRLSIL.

This clone was counted once. The chain carries TRBV2 and TRBJ2-3; weak D call: TRBD2 (7 bases). This CDR3 contains 15 residues. Trimming took off 8 bases at V and 5 bases at J, with 20 bases between the two ends. CDR1 and CDR2 from the germline V gene are SNHLY and FYNNEI. CDR3 in DNA: TGTGCCAGCCGCCGAGAGGGGGGGTTCGGAGATACGCAGTATTTT. The encoded protein is CASRREGGFGDTQYF.

The rearrangement links TRBV10-3 to TRBJ1-2, with 7 nucleotides matching TRBD1. The CDR3 consists of 15 residues. J gave up 4 bases and V 7 bases, and 12 bases lay outside the gene matches. Germline lookup yields CDR1 ENHRY and CDR2 SYGVKD. CDR3 amino acids: CAITPGGRSFYGYTF. The CDR3 region has the DNA TGTGCCATCACTCCAGGGGGGAGGTCTTTCTATGGCTACACCTTC.

CDR3 protein: CASTQFYEQYF. The CDR3 region has the DNA TGTGCCAGCACCCAGTTTTACGAGCAGTACTTC. The chain is built from TRBV2 and TRBJ2-7; D gene unclear. Germline V CDR1 and CDR2: SNHLY, FYNNEI. The ends were cut back, 7 bases at V and 4 bases at J, with 8 bases in the middle. This CDR3 comprises 11 residues.

J is TRBJ2-3 and V is TRBV7-2, with D unresolved. The germline V and J ends were trimmed by 2 bases and 2 bases, with 5 bases remaining between them. The germline gives CDR1 SGHTA, CDR2 FQGNSA. This CDR3 comprises 13 residues. CDR3 sequence reads: CASSLSFTDTQYF. The CDR3 DNA sequence: TGTGCCAGCAGCTTATCCTTCACAGATACGCAGTATTTT.

The chain carries TRBV7-3 and TRBJ2-1; possible D gene TRBD2, 7 bases. V lost 1 base and J 12 bases, leaving 19 bases between the germline ends. CDR1 is SGHTA and CDR2 is FQGTGA in the germline V gene. This CDR3 has 15 residues. The CDR3 protein is CASSLSAGAPSGQFF. The CDR3 coding sequence is TGTGCCAGCAGCTTAAGTGCGGGGGCCCCGTCTGGGCAGTTCTTC.

The CDR3 DNA sequence: TGTGCCAGCAGCCCACACCTGAACACTGAAGCTTTCTTT. Amino acids: CASSPHLNTEAFF. This chain links TRBV9 with TRBJ1-1; D ambiguous. V was cut by 4 bases and J by 0 bases, with 7 bases left in between. The germline V gene encodes CDR1 SGDLS and CDR2 YYNGEE. The CDR3 extends over 13 amino acids.